Below, 26 T cell receptor beta chains from the same sample are listed, as sequenced in a study of blood T cell repertoires in COVID-19. Assay: immunoSEQ multiplex PCR; the TCRdb copy retains only in-frame clones and omits some. The sample contains 130,000 or so clones, more than 75% of which appear only once. Sequencing was done on a sample of peripheral blood. These receptors were collected from a man aged 65 to 85 with active COVID-19.

The gene calls are TRBV19 and TRBJ2-3; perhaps TRBD2 as D (5 bases). This CDR3 is built from 16 residues. V was shortened by 4 bases and J by 6 bases, with 20 bases between the two germline ends. Germline CDR1 and CDR2: LNHDA and SQIVND (reference sequence). The CDR3: CASSSQRGLDRDTQYF. CDR3 DNA: TGTGCCAGTAGTAGCCAACGGGGTCTCGACCGGGATACGCAGTATTTT.

This clone has a count of ten or more. The chain carries TRBV4-3 and TRBJ2-1, with a tentative D call TRBD2 (6 bases). CDR3 length: 14 amino acids. Trimming took off 0 bases at V and 10 bases at J, with 13 bases between the two ends. Germline V gene sequence: CDR1 LGHNA, CDR2 YSLEER. CDR3: CASSQDRRGGEQFF. The CDR3 region has the DNA TGCGCCAGCAGCCAAGATCGTCGTGGGGGGGAGCAGTTCTTC.

The V call is TRBV6-6, the J call TRBJ1-2, with 8 bases aligning to TRBD1. Germline assignment: CDR1 MNHNY and CDR2 SVGAGI (reference sequence). This CDR3 comprises 15 residues. The trim removed 2 bases at V and 5 bases at J, leaving 7 bases unmatched. CDR3 residues: CASSYPDRGGYGYTF. The CDR3, as DNA: TGTGCCAGCAGTTACCCCGACAGGGGTGGGTATGGCTACACCTTC.

The chain is built from TRBV5-1 and TRBJ2-1; TRBD2 might be the D (6 bases). The V gene's germline CDR1 is SGHRS and CDR2 YFSETQ. Trimming stripped 4 bases from V and 7 bases from J, with 15 bases between. This CDR3 is built from 14 residues. The CDR3 DNA reads as TGCGCCAGCAGCCCCGCTACTGGGGGGAATGAGCAGTTCTTC. Translated: CASSPATGGNEQFF.

The rearrangement uses TRBV12-3 or TRBV12-4 and TRBJ2-7; 7 bases map to TRBD1. After removal of 6 bases from V and 7 bases from J, the junction contained 3 bases not matched to a gene. The CDR3 contains 11 residues. Here the CDR3 reads CASRTGLEQYF. CDR3 in DNA: TGTGCCAGCAGGACAGGGTTAGAGCAGTACTTC.

This chain joins TRBV16 and TRBJ2-6; weak D call: TRBD2 (5 bases). In germline, CDR1 is KGHSY, CDR2 FQNENV. This CDR3 is built from 18 residues. Trimming pared 8 bases from V and 0 bases from J, leaving 20 bases between. CDR3 nucleotide sequence: TGTGCCAGCCAACGGCAACCCGGAGGAGGCTCTGGGGCCAACGTCCTGACTTTC. Translating gives CASQRQPGGGSGANVLTF.

The gene calls are TRBV7-9 and TRBJ1-5, with unresolved D. From germline, CDR1 is SEHNR and CDR2 FQNEAQ (reference sequence). This CDR3 contains 15 residues. V dropped 0 bases and J dropped 9 bases, with 15 bases sitting between them. The chain's CDR3 is CASSLALSLLRPQHF. CDR3 bases: TGTGCCAGCAGCTTAGCTCTCTCCCTTCTACGGCCCCAGCATTTT.

The genes are TRBV4-1 and TRBJ2-2; no firm D call. The CDR3 runs 17 residues. CDR1 and CDR2 from the germline V gene are MGHRA and YSYEKL. The V end lost 0 bases, the J end lost 2 bases, and 13 bases lay between the germline ends. The CDR3 region is CASSQEVNVRNTGELFF. The DNA of the CDR3 is TGCGCCAGCAGCCAAGAGGTGAACGTTAGAAACACCGGGGAGCTGTTTTTT.

The CDR3 bases are TGTGCCAGCACCGCACAGGGGACTAATGAAAAACTGTTTTTT. Translation gives CASTAQGTNEKLFF. This sequence joins TRBV6-6 and TRBJ1-4, with TRBD1 matching 7 bases. Unmatched junction bases numbered 4, after V lost 7 bases and J lost 2 bases. CDR1 is MNHNY, CDR2 SVGAGI, per germline (reference sequence). This CDR3 spans 14 amino acids.

J is TRBJ1-5 and V is TRBV28; 8 bases fit TRBD1. Unmatched junction bases numbered 6, after V lost 5 bases and J lost 3 bases. This CDR3 is 15 amino acids long. The germline V gene has CDR1 MDHEN and CDR2 SYDVKM. The CDR3 sequence: CASSLLQGVNQPQHF. The DNA for the CDR3 is TGTGCCAGCAGTCTACTACAGGGGGTCAATCAGCCCCAGCATTTT.

This CDR3 reads CASSEGNDYNSPLHF. The CDR3 DNA follows: TGTGCCAGCTCGGAGGGAAACGATTATAATTCACCCCTCCACTTT. The chain is built from TRBV18 and TRBJ1-6; D not certain. This CDR3 is built from 15 residues. CDR1 is KGHSH, CDR2 LQKENI, per germline. With 6 bases removed from V and 4 bases from J, the gap between germline ends came to 13 bases.

CDR3 loop: CASQDRLNTEAFF. The CDR3 DNA reads as TGTGCCAGCCAGGACAGGCTGAACACTGAAGCTTTCTTT. The chain is built from TRBV19 and TRBJ1-1, with 7 bases fitting TRBD1. The ends lost 9 bases at V and 0 bases at J; junction bases unmatched: 4. The CDR3 has 13 amino acids. Germline V gene lookup returns CDR1 LNHDA and CDR2 SQIVND (reference sequence).

The V call is TRBV5-1, the J call TRBJ2-1; the match to TRBD2 covers 7 bases. With V trimmed by 4 bases and J by 7 bases, 11 bases remained unmatched. The CDR3 length is 15 residues. Germline V gene lookup returns CDR1 SGHRS and CDR2 YFSETQ. The CDR3 is CASSEALAGVNEQFF. DNA of the CDR3: TGCGCCAGCAGCGAGGCCTTGGCGGGAGTTAATGAGCAGTTCTTC.

This clone has only one observation. As DNA, the CDR3 is TGTGCCAGCAGCCAGGCGGGGACAGGGGGTCGTGAAAAACTGTTTTTT. Translated, it gives CASSQAGTGGREKLFF. J is TRBJ1-4 and V is TRBV4-2; 11 nucleotides match TRBD1. Germline V gene sequence: CDR1 LGHNA, CDR2 YNFKEQ. With 3 bases clipped from V and 7 bases from J, the junction kept 7 bases outside the gene matches. The CDR3 covers 16 residues.

This chain uses TRBV30 with TRBJ2-1; possible D gene TRBD1, 6 bases. Germline CDR1 reads GTSNPN; CDR2 reads SVGIG (reference sequence). The length of the CDR3 is 14 residues. Trimming removed 8 bases at V and 6 bases at J, with 20 bases between. The CDR3, as DNA: TGTGCCCAAGAGAGGGGGAGAGAGGGCAATGAGCAGTTCTTC. Translation: CAQERGREGNEQFF.

The chain joins TRBV2 to TRBJ1-5, with unresolved D. From germline, CDR1 is SNHLY and CDR2 FYNNEI. The CDR3 is 14 residues long. V was clipped by 2 bases and J by 6 bases, with 11 bases between them. The CDR3 is CASSESGVGQPQHF. The CDR3 DNA reads TGTGCCAGCAGTGAAAGCGGGGTCGGTCAGCCCCAGCATTTT.

This chain joins TRBV2 and TRBJ2-3; possibly TRBD2 for D (6 bases). The CDR3 contains 15 residues. Germline values: CDR1 SNHLY, CDR2 FYNNEI. The germline V and J ends were trimmed by 6 bases and 3 bases, with 16 bases remaining between them. CDR3 coding DNA: TGTGCCAGCAGCCAGAGGGTAGGGAGGACAGATACGCAGTATTTT. As protein: CASSQRVGRTDTQYF.

The rearrangement uses TRBV27 and TRBJ2-2; D perhaps matches TRBD1 (5 bases). Germline V CDR1 and CDR2: MNHEY, SMNVEV (reference sequence). Trimming removed 1 base from V and 6 bases from J, with 6 bases in between. This CDR3 comprises 13 residues. The CDR3: CASSLLTAGELFF. The CDR3, as DNA: TGTGCCAGCAGTTTATTGACAGCCGGGGAGCTGTTTTTT.

This chain joins TRBV7-3 and TRBJ2-3; 13 nucleotides line up with TRBD2. Germline assignment: CDR1 SGHTA and CDR2 FQGTGA. V shed 1 base, J shed 4 bases, and the junction held 8 bases outside the gene matches. The CDR3 has 18 amino acids. The CDR3 here is CASSLMGPTSGRADTQYF. The CDR3 DNA is TGTGCCAGCAGCTTAATGGGGCCAACTAGCGGGAGGGCAGATACGCAGTATTTT.

This chain joins TRBV19 and TRBJ2-1; TRBD2 aligns across 14 bases. In germline, CDR1 is LNHDA, CDR2 SQIVND (reference sequence). This CDR3 contains 16 residues. V lost 2 bases, J lost 6 bases, and 3 bases stayed unmatched. CDR3 sequence reads: CASSIQGLAGANEQFF. The DNA for the CDR3 is TGTGCCAGTAGTATACAGGGACTAGCGGGAGCCAATGAGCAGTTCTTC.

V usage is TRBV7-9 and J usage is TRBJ1-1; 8 bases match TRBD1. V lost 5 bases, J lost 3 bases, and 8 bases stayed unmatched. In germline, CDR1 is SEHNR, CDR2 FQNEAQ (reference sequence). The CDR3 length is 15 residues. The CDR3 nucleotides are TGTGCCAGCAGCCCGGGGACAGGACAACACACTGAAGCTTTCTTT. Translation: CASSPGTGQHTEAFF.

The chain uses TRBV11-1 and TRBJ2-1; 11 positions agree with TRBD2. The germline V gene has CDR1 SGHAT and CDR2 FQDESV (reference sequence). V gave up 6 bases and J gave up 4 bases; unmatched junction bases: 8. This CDR3 region has 16 residues. The CDR3 DNA follows: TGTGCCAGCAGTTTATACGGGACTAGCGGTTACAATGAGCAGTTCTTC. This sequence encodes CASSLYGTSGYNEQFF.

The rearrangement links TRBV6-5 to TRBJ1-2, with TRBD1 as a possible D gene (5 bases). The CDR3 spans 15 residues. Trimming removed 10 bases at V and 3 bases at J, with 21 bases between. The V gene's germline CDR1 is MNHEY and CDR2 SVGAGI. CDR3 in DNA: TGTGCCAACTCCCTTAGGGGCAACCGTTACTATGGCTACACCTTC. It is translated as CANSLRGNRYYGYTF.

J is TRBJ1-1 and V is TRBV5-1; D uncertain. V lost 5 bases and J lost 0, with 14 bases in between. CDR1 and CDR2 from the germline V gene are SGHRS and YFSETQ. The CDR3 is 15 amino acids. The CDR3: CASRPITGMNTEAFF. The CDR3 nucleotides read TGCGCCAGCAGACCAATTACGGGGATGAACACTGAAGCTTTCTTT.

This chain joins TRBV14 and TRBJ2-1; D is uncertain. The germline CDR1 and CDR2 sequences are SGHDN and FVKESK. The CDR3 runs to 15 residues. Between the trimmed V and J ends, which lost 1 base and 0 bases, there was a span of 7 bases. CDR3 DNA sequence: TGTGCCAGCAGCCAAGTTGATAGCTCCTACAATGAGCAGTTCTTC. Its translation is CASSQVDSSYNEQFF.

The CDR3 DNA is TGCGCCAGCAGCCAAGGGGCGGGAGGGTGGAATGAGCAGTTCTTC. Protein: CASSQGAGGWNEQFF. The V and J genes are TRBV4-3 and TRBJ2-1, with 9 positions matching TRBD2. This CDR3 comprises 15 residues. Per the germline V gene, CDR1 is LGHNA and CDR2 is YSLEER. V gave up 1 base and J gave up 7 bases; unmatched junction bases: 5.